This T cell receptor (beta chain) was captured in a study of Graves' ophthalmopathy and Graves' hyperthyroidism. Study-wide points: A model built from 13 signatures distinguished ophthalmopathy from stable hyperthyroidism with roughly 90% sensitivity and 81.08% specificity. Ophthalmopathy progression predictions by the model showed 72% to 80% specificity and over 60% sensitivity. Blood shared most expanded thyroid clonotypes above 0.001 frequency.

CDR3 length: 15 amino acids. V lost 2 bases, J lost 1 base, and 9 bases lay in between. Germline CDR1 and CDR2: MNHNY and SVGAGI (reference sequence). Concerning this clonotype: Its antigen is unidentified.

The authors amplified TCR beta CDR3 regions from RNA transcripts. RT-PCR in the first round used HTBI primers; a second-round multiplex PCR followed. Via MiXCR, TCRdb re-called the multiplex PCR reads, giving one row per CDR3 protein. Here the sample spans about 740,000 distinct CDR3 sequences, approximately 40% being singletons. The source of this sequence is an adult man with Graves' ophthalmopathy. The sequenced sample consisted of peripheral blood. The V gene is TRBV6-6, the J gene TRBJ1-5; D is unclear. The chain's CDR3 is CASSYVARSNQPQHF. Written as DNA, the CDR3 is TGTGCCAGCAGTTACGTCGCGCGGAGCAATCAGCCCCAGCATTTT.